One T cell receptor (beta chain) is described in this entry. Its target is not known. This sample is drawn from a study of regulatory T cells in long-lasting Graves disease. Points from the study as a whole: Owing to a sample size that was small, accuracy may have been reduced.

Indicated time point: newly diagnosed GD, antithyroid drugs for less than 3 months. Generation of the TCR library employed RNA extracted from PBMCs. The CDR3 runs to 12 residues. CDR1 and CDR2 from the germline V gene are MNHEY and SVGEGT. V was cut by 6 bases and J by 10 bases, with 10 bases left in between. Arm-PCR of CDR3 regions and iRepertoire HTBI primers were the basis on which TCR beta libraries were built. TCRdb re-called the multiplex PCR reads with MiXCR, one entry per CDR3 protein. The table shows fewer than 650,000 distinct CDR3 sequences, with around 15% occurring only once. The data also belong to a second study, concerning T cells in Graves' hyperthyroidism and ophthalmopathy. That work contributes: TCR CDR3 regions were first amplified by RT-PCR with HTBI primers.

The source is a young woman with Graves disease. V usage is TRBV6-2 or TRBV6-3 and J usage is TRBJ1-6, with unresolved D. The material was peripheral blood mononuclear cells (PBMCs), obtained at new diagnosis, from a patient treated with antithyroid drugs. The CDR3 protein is CASSPLKSPLHF. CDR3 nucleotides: TGTGCCAGCAGCCCCTTAAAGTCACCCCTCCACTTT.